This is a list of T cell receptor beta chains from one sample in a study of blood T cell repertoires in COVID-19. Sequenced by immunoSEQ multiplex PCR; TCRdb stores in-frame clones only, minus some. The table includes 380,000 or so clones, approximately 90% detected once. Sequences were obtained from PBMCs or T cells enriched from blood (not recorded which). Source of these receptors: a woman in her twenties or thirties with acute COVID-19. Each CDR3 is given without its conserved first and last residue.

TRBJ2-7 TRBV10-3 AISESQALSYEQY
TRBJ2-3 TRBV7-3 ASSLMVAAGGTDTQY
TRBJ1-2 TRBV12-3/TRBV12-4 ASTQGVGYGYT
TRBJ1-3 TRBV2 ASRLSGGYGNTIY
TRBJ2-2 TRBV19 ASSIKGGPGELF
TRBJ2-7 TRBV30 AWSPTDNYEQY
TRBJ1-1 TRBV6-5 ASTHPGTERAF
TRBJ1-1 TRBV7-2 ASSLAPQASGTEAF
TRBJ2-7 TRBV7-3 ASSLGVSYEQY
TRBJ2-3 TRBV5-1 ASSFGGPSDTQY
TRBJ2-2 TRBV7-3 ASSRSGGTNTGELF
TRBJ1-1 TRBV29-1 SVEKGNMNTEAF
TRBJ2-7 TRBV11-2 ASSLEPRWGGDEQY
TRBJ1-4 TRBV29-1 SVLQGAEKLF
TRBJ2-5 TRBV10-3 ATLTSGGSGGTQY
TRBJ2-7 TRBV11-2 ASSFGSYEQY
TRBJ2-7 TRBV5-1 ASSLETAGQYEQY
TRBJ2-7 TRBV5-5 ASSQLDTYEQY
TRBJ1-2 TRBV18 ASSPGTGNYGYT
TRBJ2-7 TRBV7-8 ASSLDGHEQY
TRBJ2-1 TRBV19 ASSIDLGTYNEQF
TRBJ2-1 TRBV6-5 ASKYSGLAAYNEQF
TRBJ2-2 TRBV24-1 ATSDFSRAGELF
TRBJ1-4 TRBV3-1/TRBV3-2 ASSLLGSSNEKLF
TRBJ2-1 TRBV6-5 ASSPPGGPYNEQF
TRBJ1-1 TRBV29-1 SVEVVPGSDTEAF
TRBJ2-7 TRBV5-1 ASGLTGLAGSYEQY
TRBJ1-5 TRBV21-1 ASTGTERGNQPQH
TRBJ2-7 TRBV30 AWSPHSYEQY
TRBJ2-7 TRBV4-2 ASSQGLYEQY
TRBJ2-3 TRBV4-3 ASSQDLAGSTDTQY
TRBJ2-1 TRBV11-2 ASSLGAGLAGRNEQF
TRBJ1-2 TRBV7-2 ASSSLIGGDIGYT
TRBJ1-6 TRBV4-1 ASSQDRGSWVNSPLH
TRBJ2-5 TRBV3-1/TRBV3-2 ASSQELATETQY
TRBJ2-7 TRBV29-1 SVTGSSYEQY
TRBJ1-4 TRBV6-5 ASSYDLGTGIRKLF
TRBJ2-3 TRBV9 ASSVSMIRADTQY
TRBJ2-2 TRBV6-5 ASSRSENTGELF
TRBJ1-2 TRBV6-1 ASSEGQGPAYNYGYT
TRBJ1-2 TRBV4-1 ASSRTGGDYGYT
TRBJ2-7 TRBV5-1 ASSRTGQGGSYEQY
TRBJ2-2 TRBV4-1 ASSQESPTGELF
TRBJ1-5 TRBV18 ASSPDRGDSNQPQH
TRBJ1-5 TRBV19 ASSDWDRANQPQH
TRBJ2-1 TRBV5-4 ASSFRGGARNEQF
TRBJ2-2 TRBV5-1 ASSTGQGVGTGELF
TRBJ2-7 TRBV24-1 ATSEGGAAYEQY
TRBJ2-5 TRBV9 ASSLSGGEQETQY